These 16 T cell receptor beta chains share one sample of origin, sequenced in a study of T cell responses to AZD1222 COVID-19 vaccine. Measured with immunoSEQ multiplex PCR; TCRdb has only the in-frame clones, and not every one. The sample yields around 120,000 clones, approximately 88% seen once. The starting material was peripheral blood, obtained on day 0 of AZD1222 vaccination. The receptors here all came from an adult in good health.

The V and J genes are TRBV5-6 and TRBJ1-2; TRBD1 might be the D (5 bases). Germline CDR1 and CDR2: SGHDT and YYEEEE. Deletions cut 3 bases from V and 6 bases from J, with 12 bases between. CDR3 length equals 13 residues. As DNA, the CDR3 is TGTGCCAGCAGCTACGGGACGGTCGATGGCTACACCTTC. This codes for CASSYGTVDGYTF.

The chain uses TRBV5-1 and TRBJ1-4; D might be TRBD1 (6 bases). The germline CDR1 and CDR2 sequences are SGHRS and YFSETQ. This CDR3 is 15 amino acids long. Deletions cut 4 bases from V and 2 bases from J, with 12 bases between. The CDR3 here is CASSPTGPTNEKLFF. CDR3 DNA sequence: TGCGCCAGCAGCCCCACAGGGCCGACTAATGAAAAACTGTTTTTT.

V usage is TRBV28 and J usage is TRBJ1-4; D unclear. V lost 6 bases, J lost 2 bases, and 16 bases lay in between. Germline V CDR1 and CDR2: MDHEN, SYDVKM. The CDR3 is made up of 16 amino acids. Here the CDR3 reads CASSPRGLYTNEKLFF. The CDR3 nucleotides read TGTGCCAGCAGCCCAAGAGGATTGTACACTAATGAAAAACTGTTTTTT.

CDR3 coding DNA: TGTGCCAGCAGTTACCTCCTGCCTGAGGGGGGCGGGGAGCTGTTTTTT. Amino acid sequence: CASSYLLPEGGGELFF. The V gene is TRBV6-2 or TRBV6-3, the J gene TRBJ2-2; D might be TRBD1 or TRBD2, each matching 6 bases. This CDR3 contains 16 residues. In germline, CDR1 is MNHEY, CDR2 SVGEGT. The V end was cut by 2 bases, the J end by 7 bases, with 17 bases between.

The chain carries TRBV18 and TRBJ1-4; no definite D call. V shed 2 bases and J shed 3 bases, with 10 bases lying between them. The CDR3 runs 15 residues. Germline-derived CDR1 and CDR2 are KGHSH and LQKENI. Here the CDR3 reads CASSPFEQSNEKLFF. The CDR3 DNA reads TGTGCCAGCTCACCATTCGAACAGTCTAATGAAAAACTGTTTTTT.

The genes are TRBV5-1 and TRBJ2-3; D perhaps matches TRBD1 (6 bases). CDR1 and CDR2 (germline): SGHRS, YFSETQ. The V and J ends lost 0 bases and 4 bases respectively, with 9 bases between them. The CDR3 loop spans 14 amino acids. Here the CDR3 reads CASSLGQASDTQYF. The CDR3 nucleotides read TGCGCCAGCAGCTTGGGACAGGCGTCAGATACGCAGTATTTT.

The V call is TRBV19, the J call TRBJ2-3, with D possibly matching TRBD2 (5 bases). The V and J ends lost 9 bases and 1 base respectively, with 8 bases between them. Germline V gene lookup returns CDR1 LNHDA and CDR2 SQIVND (reference sequence). The CDR3 covers 12 residues. The CDR3, as DNA: TGTGCCAGCGGGGTGCGCACAGATACGCAGTATTTT. Translating gives CASGVRTDTQYF.

This clone was seen only once. This sequence joins TRBV18 and TRBJ2-1, with D perhaps matching TRBD1 (6 bases). The V gene lost 0 bases and the J gene lost 4 bases, with 10 bases spanning the gap. The CDR3 spans 15 residues. CDR1 and CDR2 (germline): KGHSH, LQKENI. In DNA form, the CDR3 reads TGTGCCAGCTCACCACCGAGGGACAAATACAATGAGCAGTTCTTC. This gives the protein CASSPPRDKYNEQFF.

The chain employs TRBV20-1 and TRBJ2-1; no clear D. Trimming left V 3 bases short and J 9 bases short, with 9 bases between. The CDR3 contains 11 residues. The V gene's germline CDR1 is DFQATT and CDR2 SNEGSKA (reference sequence). The CDR3 sequence is CSARVRREQFF. CDR3 DNA sequence: TGCAGTGCTAGGGTTAGGCGTGAGCAGTTCTTC.

The chain uses TRBV12-3 or TRBV12-4 and TRBJ2-7, with 7 nucleotides matching TRBD1. This CDR3 is 13 amino acids long. Trimming removed 3 bases from V and 4 bases from J; junction bases left unmatched: 3. CDR3 sequence (DNA): TGTGCCAGCAGTTTGGGACAGAAATACGAGCAGTACTTC. This translates into CASSLGQKYEQYF.

This clone was counted between two and nine times. This chain links TRBV4-2 with TRBJ2-7, with 7 nucleotides matching TRBD1. Trimming took 0 bases from V and 4 from J; bases not matched to a gene: 3. The CDR3 totals 14 residues. Germline V gene data show CDR1 as LGHNA and CDR2 as YNFKEQ. The CDR3 DNA is TGTGCCAGCAGCCAAGACAGGGGGTCGTACGAGCAGTACTTC. Protein product: CASSQDRGSYEQYF.

The chain links TRBV18 to TRBJ1-1; 9 bases fit TRBD1. V lost 0 bases and J lost 2; bases outside the gene matches: 16. Germline V gene lookup returns CDR1 KGHSH and CDR2 LQKENI. This CDR3 has 20 residues. The CDR3 spells CASSPPLIHRGQWTNTEAFF. CDR3 nucleotides: TGTGCCAGCTCACCACCCCTCATACACAGGGGGCAATGGACAAACACTGAAGCTTTCTTT.

The V and J genes are TRBV5-6 and TRBJ2-1; 10 nucleotides match TRBD1. CDR3 length: 16 amino acids. Germline CDR1 is SGHDT and CDR2 is YYEEEE. V lost 3 bases and J lost 2; bases outside the gene matches: 5. CDR3 nucleotides: TGTGCCAGCAGCTATCGACAGGGGGCTGCCTACAATGAGCAGTTCTTC. This encodes CASSYRQGAAYNEQFF.

This clone was counted between two and nine times. The rearrangement links TRBV28 to TRBJ1-1; TRBD1 matches at 8 bases. J gave up 0 bases and V 7 bases, and 4 bases lay outside the gene matches. The CDR3 length is 14 residues. Germline-derived CDR1 and CDR2 are MDHEN and SYDVKM. In DNA form, the CDR3 reads TGTGCCAGCAAGTGGACAGGGATGAACACTGAAGCTTTCTTT. Translated: CASKWTGMNTEAFF.

The CDR3 spells CASSQVGDRGNTIYF. The CDR3 DNA is TGTGCCAGCAGCCAAGTGGGGGACAGAGGAAACACCATATATTTT. The chain combines TRBV3-1 (or the pseudogene TRBV3-2) with TRBJ1-3; TRBD1 agrees at 7 bases. CDR1 is LGHDT, CDR2 YNNKEL, per germline (reference sequence). The CDR3 extends over 15 amino acids. The trim removed 1 base at V and 4 bases at J, leaving 4 bases unmatched.

The chain recombines TRBV7-6 with TRBJ2-7; the match to TRBD1 covers 9 bases. V shed 5 bases and J 3 bases; nucleotides not matched to a gene: 5. Germline V lookup: CDR1 SGHVS, CDR2 FNYEAQ. The CDR3 sequence is 14 residues long. Written as DNA, the CDR3 is TGTGCCAGCAGCATCGGACAGGGGCTCTACGAGCAGTACTTC. Protein product: CASSIGQGLYEQYF.